Below, 13 T cell receptor beta chains from the same sample are listed, as sequenced in a study of T cell repertoires in cytomegalovirus infection. TCRdb reprocessed the reads with MiXCR, giving one entry per CDR3 protein. The table shows approximately 600,000 distinct CDR3 sequences, with 40% occurring only once. These receptors have no known antigen. Sequenced here: cultured PBMCs, sampled from culture after CMV antigen stimulation. Receptor source: a human donor in good health (CMV status not recorded). Some clones in this sample may be carry-over from other donors' samples.

This clonotype was recorded many times. The chain combines TRBV7-2 with TRBJ1-1; D gene uncertain. CDR1 and CDR2 (germline): SGHTA, FQGNSA. Trimming took 1 base from V and 11 from J, leaving 17 bases between them. The length of the CDR3 is 14 residues. This chain's CDR3 is CASSLVMRSALAFF. For the CDR3, the DNA is TGTGCCAGCAGCTTAGTCATGCGGTCCGCCCTTGCTTTCTTT.

The chain combines TRBV11-2 with TRBJ2-7; D gene uncertain. V was shortened by 7 bases and J by 0 bases, with 13 bases between the two germline ends. Germline CDR1 SGHAT, CDR2 FQNNGV. This CDR3 contains 14 residues. CDR3 coding DNA: TGTGCCAGCACGGGTCTGATGAGCTCCTACGAGCAGTACTTC. This encodes CASTGLMSSYEQYF.

This clonotype was recorded a few times. The rearrangement links TRBV6-1 to TRBJ2-7; TRBD2 matches 8 bases. Germline CDR1 is MNHNS and CDR2 is SASEGT. The CDR3 sequence is 14 residues long. The J segment lost 2 bases and the V segment lost 5 bases, leaving 5 bases of the junction unmatched. The CDR3 bases are TGTGCCAGCAGTTTACCGGGACTAGCCTACGAGCAGTACTTC. Its translation is CASSLPGLAYEQYF.

The chain couples TRBV7-2 to TRBJ1-6; 10 bases agree with TRBD1. Germline CDR1 reads SGHTA; CDR2 reads FQGNSA. CDR3 length: 14 residues. After removal of 5 bases from V and 9 bases from J, the junction contained 4 bases not matched to a gene. CDR3 region: CASSATGGASPLHF. CDR3 nucleotide sequence: TGTGCCAGCAGCGCGACAGGGGGCGCTTCACCCCTCCACTTT.

Only a few counts were recorded for this clonotype. V is TRBV7-9 and J is TRBJ1-2; D is undetermined. CDR1 SEHNR and CDR2 FQNEAQ come from the germline V gene (reference sequence). This CDR3 has 15 amino acids. Trimming shortened V by 5 bases and J by 3 bases, and 16 bases separated the two germline ends. The CDR3 DNA reads as TGTGCCAGCAGCACCCGGGGAGGGATCGACTATGGCTACACCTTC. Translating it yields CASSTRGGIDYGYTF.

This clonotype was recorded at least ten times. The CDR3 sequence is CASSLLPGLAGGTDTQYF. The CDR3 region has the DNA TGTGCCAGCAGCCTCCTCCCGGGACTAGCGGGGGGAACAGATACGCAGTATTTT. The gene calls are TRBV7-2 and TRBJ2-3; TRBD2 agrees at 15 bases. V lost 5 bases to trimming and J lost 3 bases; unmatched junction nucleotides: 9. Germline loops: CDR1 SGHTA, CDR2 FQGNSA. The CDR3 is 18 residues long.

This clonotype was seen a handful of times. The V gene is TRBV7-2, the J gene TRBJ1-2, with TRBD1 identical over 7 bases. Germline V gene lookup returns CDR1 SGHTA and CDR2 FQGNSA. After removal of 5 bases from V and 7 bases from J, the junction contained 13 bases not matched to a gene. This CDR3 has 15 amino acids. CDR3 in amino acids: CASSTLSGTVAGYTF. The DNA of the CDR3 is TGTGCCAGCAGCACACTCTCCGGGACAGTCGCTGGCTACACCTTC.

The chain carries TRBV27 and TRBJ1-4; D not certain. Between the trimmed V and J ends, which lost 5 bases and 0 bases, there was a span of 19 bases. The CDR3 contains 18 residues. The germline V gene has CDR1 MNHEY and CDR2 SMNVEV (reference sequence). The CDR3 sequence: CASSPHPNPAATNEKLFF. Here the CDR3 DNA reads TGTGCCAGCAGTCCGCACCCGAACCCCGCAGCAACTAATGAAAAACTGTTTTTT.

This sequence joins TRBV7-2 and TRBJ2-3; D not resolved. CDR3 size: 14 residues. Per the germline V gene, CDR1 is SGHTA and CDR2 is FQGNSA. The germline V and J ends were trimmed by 5 bases and 4 bases, with 13 bases remaining between them. CDR3 protein: CASSAPPWADTQYF. The DNA of the CDR3 is TGTGCCAGCAGCGCCCCCCCCTGGGCAGATACGCAGTATTTT.

This clonotype appeared many times. The chain carries TRBV20-1 and TRBJ2-7; 8 bases match TRBD2. The CDR3 is made up of 16 amino acids. The germline CDR1 and CDR2 sequences are DFQATT and SNEGSKA (reference sequence). With V trimmed by 3 bases and J by 5 bases, 15 bases remained unmatched. The CDR3 DNA reads TGCAGTGCTAGTCCACAGACTAGCGTTTGGGTAAACGAGCAGTACTTC. It translates to CSASPQTSVWVNEQYF.

This rearrangement joins TRBV6-1 to TRBJ2-6, with 10 nucleotides matching TRBD2. The junction had 1 base not matched to a gene; V was cut back by 2 bases and J by 0 bases. CDR3 length: 17 residues. Germline V CDR1 and CDR2: MNHNS, SASEGT. The CDR3: CASSESGRASGANVLTF. The CDR3 nucleotides are TGTGCCAGCAGTGAAAGCGGGAGGGCCTCTGGGGCCAACGTCCTGACTTTC.

The V gene is TRBV5-4, the J gene TRBJ1-2; D possibly corresponds to TRBD1 (5 bases). V lost 6 bases and J lost 8, with 20 bases in between. Germline CDR1 reads SGHNT; CDR2 reads YYREEE (reference sequence). This CDR3 region has 14 residues. CDR3 sequence: CASTLSSGGRGYTF. CDR3 sequence (DNA): TGTGCCAGCACCCTGAGTAGTGGGGGTCGGGGCTACACCTTC.

This clonotype occurred many times. The chain links TRBV7-2 to TRBJ2-7; a weak D match, TRBD1 (6 bases). The V end was cut by 5 bases, the J end by 3 bases, with 11 bases between. This CDR3 contains 13 residues. Germline CDR1 is SGHTA and CDR2 is FQGNSA. CDR3 in DNA: TGTGCCAGCAGCCGGACAGTCGGCTACGAGCAGTACTTC. Translating gives CASSRTVGYEQYF.